The rows below give T cell receptor beta chains drawn from one sample of a study of monozygotic twins with inflammatory bowel disease. TCRdb reanalyzed the 5' RACE reads, giving one entry per CDR3 protein sequence and no DNA. Its listing shows about 300,000 distinct CDR3 sequences. Input material: blood. These TCRs come from a human donor with ulcerative colitis or Crohn's disease, or a healthy co-twin of an affected twin (not recorded which). The CDR3 runs from the conserved cysteine through the conserved F or W. The order of the fields is J gene, CDR3 length, V gene, CDR3 protein.

J: TRBJ2-3
length: 14
V: TRBV7-2
CDR3: CASTVAEFTDTQYF

J: TRBJ2-3
length: 11
V: TRBV19
CDR3: CASSITDTQYF

J: TRBJ1-3
length: 15
V: TRBV5-5
CDR3: CASSLYPSSGNTIYF

J: TRBJ2-7
length: 17
V: TRBV6-5
CDR3: CASSRPRLAGGLSEQYF

J: TRBJ1-4
length: 13
V: TRBV5-6
CDR3: CASSTGTGVFLAF

J: TRBJ2-7
length: 12
V: TRBV29-1
CDR3: CSVSATGYEQYF

J: TRBJ1-2
length: 16
V: TRBV7-9
CDR3: CASIADVGGRVYGYTF

J: TRBJ1-1
length: 12
V: TRBV5-1
CDR3: CASSPEGTEAFF

J: TRBJ2-2
length: 15
V: TRBV6-5
CDR3: CASSYAGASTGELFF

J: TRBJ2-3
length: 15
V: TRBV12-3/TRBV12-4
CDR3: CASSSGTGDTDTQYF

J: TRBJ1-5
length: 14
V: TRBV6-5
CDR3: CASSYDLAGQPQHF

J: TRBJ2-4
length: 17
V: TRBV2
CDR3: CASSEARGRAAKNIQYF

J: TRBJ2-1
length: 15
V: TRBV24-1
CDR3: CATSDGLQPRGEQFF

J: TRBJ2-5
length: 12
V: TRBV20-1
CDR3: CSARLAGETQYF

J: TRBJ2-1
length: 15
V: TRBV12-3/TRBV12-4
CDR3: CASSLSGGAYNEQFF

J: TRBJ2-7
length: 15
V: TRBV6-5
CDR3: CASRYTGTSNYEQYF

J: TRBJ2-2
length: 15
V: TRBV4-3
CDR3: CASSRTSSNTGELFF

J: TRBJ2-1
length: 17
V: TRBV6-1
CDR3: CASRESGTSGNYNEQFF

J: TRBJ2-7
length: 15
V: TRBV18
CDR3: CASSTTWDFSYEQYF

J: TRBJ2-7
length: 16
V: TRBV12-3/TRBV12-4
CDR3: CASSRRRAGRDVEQYF

J: TRBJ2-7
length: 14
V: TRBV3-1
CDR3: CASSQLTSIYEQYF

J: TRBJ2-2
length: 15
V: TRBV5-4
CDR3: CASSLGRGLVGELFF

J: TRBJ2-7
length: 15
V: TRBV20-1
CDR3: CSARAADRGTYEQYF